This T cell receptor (beta chain) was sequenced for a study of cytomegalovirus exposure and HLA in healthy donors. CDR1 LNHDA and CDR2 SQIVND come from the germline V gene (reference sequence). V was cut by 7 bases and J by 8 bases, with 12 bases left in between. The CDR3 is 12 residues long. Clones were sequenced by immunoSEQ multiplex PCR, and TCRdb holds only the in-frame ones, with some missing. Of tens of thousands of clones listed, roughly 90% are singletons. The source is a woman aged 18-29 years in good health and CMV-seronegative. Sequenced material: PBMCs. The genes are TRBV19 and TRBJ2-1; tentatively, D is TRBD1 (6 bases). CDR3 in amino acids: CASTGDLDEQFF. CDR3 sequence (DNA): TGTGCCAGTACAGGGGATCTGGATGAGCAGTTCTTC. Based on the CDR3 plus reference TRBV19 and TRBJ2-1, the full variable domain is DGGITQSPKYLFRKEGQNVTLSCEQNLNHDAMYWYRQDPGQGLRLIYYSQIVNDFQKGDIAEGYSVSREKKESFPLTVTSAQKNPTAFYLCASTGDLDEQFFGPGTRLTVL.